Given below is one TCR beta chain in context. Germline V gives CDR1 SNHLY, CDR2 FYNNEI. With V trimmed by 2 bases and J by 1 base, 10 bases remained unmatched. CDR3 length: 18 amino acids. This specimen belongs to a study of blood T cell repertoires in COVID-19. Overall study: Sample material is recorded as cDNA or gDNA derived from T cells, B-cell-depleted T cells, or PBMCs.

The method was immunoSEQ multiplex PCR; TCRdb's version includes in-frame clones alone and lacks a portion of them. The sample has around 250,000 clones, approximately 87% seen once; the top ten hold around 5.9%. The sequence came from a man aged 55 to 70 with acute or convalescent COVID-19. This chain joins TRBV2 and TRBJ2-5; 10 bases are a match to TRBD1. Sequencing was carried out using peripheral blood. This CDR3 is CASSEKWPGQGPQETQYF. The CDR3 DNA reads as TGTGCCAGCAGTGAAAAGTGGCCGGGACAGGGGCCCCAAGAGACCCAGTACTTC.